This TCR beta chain was observed in a study of persistence of HIV-infected CD4 T cells. The libraries were made with immunoSEQ version 4 in survey mode. Clones were read by immunoSEQ multiplex PCR, and TCRdb kept only the in-frame ones, dropping some. The table lists some 58,000 clones, under 80% of them singletons. CDR3 length: 16 residues. Germline V CDR1 and CDR2: SGHRS, YFSETQ. V was pared by 4 bases and J by 3 bases, with 11 bases of the junction left unmatched. An overlapping HIV-1 Gag peptide pool stimulated these cells at about 1 ug/peptide/mL. Sorted nonresponding memory CD4+ T cells were CD40L-negative, CD69-negative, CD45RO-high. These HIV-1-infected adults initiated suppressive ART in chronic infection. Inclusion required CMV-positive serology and CD4+ counts above 400 cells/uL. A remark on this clone: Its antigen is unidentified.

Sequencing was performed on CD4+ T cells sorted from PBMCs after roughly 18-hour stimulation, taken from a patient who received antiretroviral therapy. The J gene is TRBJ1-2, the V gene TRBV5-1, with 8 bases matching TRBD1. This clonotype was obtained from an adult man with HIV who was CMV-seropositive. The CDR3 nucleotides read TGCGCCAGCAGCCTGACGACAGGGGCCGCGGACTATGGCTACACCTTC. Protein: CASSLTTGAADYGYTF.